Listed here is a single T cell receptor beta chain. Assay used: immunoSEQ multiplex PCR; TCRdb lists only in-frame clones, some missing. The sample holds 300,000 to 450,000 clones, 85% to 90% seen once. The data were obtained in a study of blood T cell repertoires in COVID-19. Germline CDR1 MNHNS, CDR2 SASEGT. The CDR3 covers 16 residues. Trimming at V came to 1 base and at J to 5 bases, leaving 8 bases not matched to a gene. The sequenced material came from PBMCs or T cells enriched from blood (not recorded which). The receptor comes from a man younger than 35 who had recovered from COVID-19. The rearrangement joins TRBV6-1 to TRBJ1-1; 9 nucleotides line up with TRBD1. CDR3 protein: CASSEGYRGQRTEAFF. CDR3 nucleotide sequence: TGTGCCAGCAGTGAAGGCTACAGGGGGCAAAGGACTGAAGCTTTCTTT.